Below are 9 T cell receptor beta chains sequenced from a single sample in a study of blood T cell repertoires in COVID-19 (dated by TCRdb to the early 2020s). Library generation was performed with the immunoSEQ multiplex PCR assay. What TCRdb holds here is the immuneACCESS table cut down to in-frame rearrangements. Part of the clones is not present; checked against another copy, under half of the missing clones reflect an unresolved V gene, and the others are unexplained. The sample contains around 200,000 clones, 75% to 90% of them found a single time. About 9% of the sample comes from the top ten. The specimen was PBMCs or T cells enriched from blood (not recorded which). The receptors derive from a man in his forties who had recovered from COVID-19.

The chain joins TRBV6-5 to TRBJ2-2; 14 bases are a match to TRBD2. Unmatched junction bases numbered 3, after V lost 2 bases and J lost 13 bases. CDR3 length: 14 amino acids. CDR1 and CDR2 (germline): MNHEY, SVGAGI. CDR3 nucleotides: TGTGCCAGCAGTTACGGGACTAGCGGGAGAGGGCTGTTTTTT. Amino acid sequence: CASSYGTSGRGLFF.

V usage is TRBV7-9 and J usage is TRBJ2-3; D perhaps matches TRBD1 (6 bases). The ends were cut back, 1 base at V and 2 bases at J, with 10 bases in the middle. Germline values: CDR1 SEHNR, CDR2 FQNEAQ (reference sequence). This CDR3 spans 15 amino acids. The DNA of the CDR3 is TGTGCCAGCAGCTTAGATCAGGGGATCACAGATACGCAGTATTTT. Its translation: CASSLDQGITDTQYF. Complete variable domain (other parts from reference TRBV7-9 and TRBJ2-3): DTGVSQNPRHKITKRGQNVTFRCDPISEHNRLYWYRQTLGQGPEFLTYFQNEAQLEKSRLLSDRFSAERPKGSFSTLEIQRTEQGDSAMYLCASSLDQGITDTQYFGPGTRLTVL.

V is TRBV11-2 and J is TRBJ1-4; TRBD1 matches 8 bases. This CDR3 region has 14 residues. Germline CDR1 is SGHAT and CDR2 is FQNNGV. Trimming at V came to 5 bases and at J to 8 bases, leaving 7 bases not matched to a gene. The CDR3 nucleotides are TGTGCCAGCAGCCCCGGACAGGGATACGAAAAACTGTTTTTT. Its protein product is CASSPGQGYEKLFF.

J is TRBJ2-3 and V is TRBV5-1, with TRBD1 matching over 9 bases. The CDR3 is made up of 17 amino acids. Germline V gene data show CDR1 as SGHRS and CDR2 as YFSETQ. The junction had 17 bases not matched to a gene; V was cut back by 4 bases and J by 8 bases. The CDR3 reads CASSITSGTGYMGTQYF. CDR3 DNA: TGCGCCAGCAGCATAACCTCCGGGACAGGGTATATGGGTACGCAGTATTTT.

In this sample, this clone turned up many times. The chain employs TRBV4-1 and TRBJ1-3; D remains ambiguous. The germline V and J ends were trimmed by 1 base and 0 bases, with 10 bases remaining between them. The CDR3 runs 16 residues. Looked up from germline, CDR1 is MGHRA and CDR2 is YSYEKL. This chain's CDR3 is CASSQGTDSSGNTIYF. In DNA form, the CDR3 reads TGCGCCAGCAGCCAAGGGACGGACTCCTCTGGAAACACCATATATTTT.

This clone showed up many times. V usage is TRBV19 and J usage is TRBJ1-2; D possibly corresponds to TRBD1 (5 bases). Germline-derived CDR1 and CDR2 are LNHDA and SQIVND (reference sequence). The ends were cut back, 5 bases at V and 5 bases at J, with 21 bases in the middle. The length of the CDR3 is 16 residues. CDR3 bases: TGTGCCAGTAGTCCGCTGCTGGGGACTATTTTTTATGGCTACACCTTC. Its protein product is CASSPLLGTIFYGYTF.

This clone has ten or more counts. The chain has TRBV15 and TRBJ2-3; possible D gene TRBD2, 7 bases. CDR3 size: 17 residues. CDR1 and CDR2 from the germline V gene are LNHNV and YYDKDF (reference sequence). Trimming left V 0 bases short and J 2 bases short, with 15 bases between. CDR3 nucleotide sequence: TGTGCCACCAGCAGAGATCGAGGGGGAGGGCCCACAGATACGCAGTATTTT. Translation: CATSRDRGGGPTDTQYF.

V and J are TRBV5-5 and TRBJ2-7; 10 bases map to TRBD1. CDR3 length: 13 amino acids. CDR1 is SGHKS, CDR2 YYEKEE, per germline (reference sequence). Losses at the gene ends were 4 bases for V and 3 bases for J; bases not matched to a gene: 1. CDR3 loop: CASSRDRGYEQYF. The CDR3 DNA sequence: TGTGCCAGCAGCCGGGACAGGGGCTACGAGCAGTACTTC.

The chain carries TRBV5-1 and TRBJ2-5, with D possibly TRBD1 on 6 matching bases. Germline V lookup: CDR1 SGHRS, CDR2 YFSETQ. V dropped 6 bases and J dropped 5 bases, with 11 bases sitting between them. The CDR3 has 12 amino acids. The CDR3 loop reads CASIVGGETQYF. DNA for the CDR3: TGCGCCAGCATAGTAGGGGGTGAGACCCAGTACTTC.